The clone carrying this T cell receptor beta chain was observed a handful of times. Its antigen is unknown. Treatment described: oral pan-JAK inhibitor, 5-10 mg twice daily. Collection of lesional scalp punch biopsies and peripheral blood was performed in alopecia areata patients. Reverse transcribed after extraction, RNA yielded cDNA as the sequencing template. Profiling relied on immunoSEQ multiplex PCR, and the TCRdb table lists in-frame clones only, not all of them. Among some 100,000 clones listed, roughly 45% were seen once. These data originate in a study of CD8+ T cells in alopecia areata. Study at large: The SALT score measured affected scalp surface percentage in treated patients. Study-level points and caveats: An increase in clonality over normal scalp was evident in lesional scalp, especially alopecia totalis/universalis.

Germline loops: CDR1 ENHRY, CDR2 SYGVKD. This CDR3 spans 15 amino acids. With 6 bases clipped from V and 5 bases from J, the junction kept 9 bases outside the gene matches. The specimen was CD8+ T cells sorted from blood, collected at week 24, from a patient treated with tofacitinib. The V and J genes are TRBV10-3 and TRBJ1-4; 7 nucleotides align to TRBD1. The receptor comes from a human donor with alopecia areata. DNA for the CDR3: TGTGCCATCAGCCTTCGACAGGGAGGGAATGAAAAACTGTTTTTT. This translates into CAISLRQGGNEKLFF.